Given below is one T cell receptor beta chain in context. This sample was included in a study of OX40 agonist ivuxolimab in advanced cancers. V lost 5 bases, J lost 2 bases, and 13 bases lay in between. This CDR3 is built from 15 residues. Generated by immunoSEQ multiplex PCR, the TCRdb table keeps only in-frame clones and is missing some. The repertoire has more than 30,000 clones, roughly 84% of them found once; the top ten carry approximately 12%. Patients who had autoimmune disease history or got systemic immunosuppression were left out. The sequence was collected from an adult with an advanced solid tumor such as melanoma, head and neck, liver or kidney cancer. The chain is built from TRBV23-1 and TRBJ1-5; D unresolved. TRBV23-1 is an ORF; its function is uncertain. The sequencing used CD4+ or CD8+ T cells sorted from blood, collected in a trial of the OX40 agonist ivuxolimab. CDR3 bases: TGCGCCAGCAGTAAAAAGAGGTCTCGCAATCAGCCCCAGCATTTT. Protein: CASSKKRSRNQPQHF.